This T cell receptor beta chain comes out of a study of cytomegalovirus exposure and HLA in healthy donors. V lost 2 bases, J lost 3 bases, and 3 bases stayed unmatched. Germline CDR1 MNHEY, CDR2 SMNVEV (reference sequence). The CDR3 covers 15 residues. Using immunoSEQ multiplex PCR, the repertoire was profiled, and TCRdb retains in-frame clones only, with some absent. The sample records about 140,000 clones, around 85% being singletons. This TCR came from a man between 18 and 35 years old in good health and CMV-seronegative. The chain carries TRBV27 and TRBJ2-2, with TRBD2 identical over 7 bases. Specimen: PBMCs. The CDR3 is CASSLTAGYTGELFF. The CDR3 coding sequence is TGTGCCAGCAGTTTAACAGCGGGGTACACCGGGGAGCTGTTTTTT.